This T cell receptor beta chain emerged from a study of blood T cell repertoires in COVID-19. Overall study context: T cells, B-cell-depleted T cells, or PBMCs supplied cDNA or gDNA.

Method: immunoSEQ multiplex PCR; TCRdb's copy keeps in-frame clones and lacks some. The repertoire holds fewer than 350,000 clones, with 85% as singletons. Germline V gene sequence: CDR1 MDHEN, CDR2 SYDVKM. V lost 8 bases and J 0 bases, leaving 7 bases between the germline ends. There are 13 residues in the CDR3. It was within 2 weeks before study entry that exposed participants met a COVID-19 case. Sequenced material: PBMCs or T cells enriched from blood (not recorded which). This receptor was taken from a woman in her 30s who had been exposed to COVID-19. V usage is TRBV28 and J usage is TRBJ1-4; D unclear. CDR3 bases: TGTGCCAGCCGCACAGCAACTAATGAAAAACTGTTTTTT. Amino acids: CASRTATNEKLFF.